These 25 T cell receptor beta chains share one sample of origin, sequenced in a study of T cell clones after liver transplantation. Repertoires were generated with immunoSEQ multiplex PCR, while TCRdb's copy carries only in-frame clones and drops some. The table includes around 110,000 clones, over 75% detected once. The sequencing here drew on CD4+ T cells from blood, taken 12 months after liver transplant. The receptors originated from a human patient who received a liver transplant. Some T cells may originate from the graft donor.

The genes are TRBV19 and TRBJ1-2; a weak D match, TRBD1 (6 bases). CDR3 length: 12 residues. Looked up from germline, CDR1 is LNHDA and CDR2 is SQIVND (reference sequence). The V gene lost 8 bases and the J gene lost 3 bases, with 10 bases spanning the gap. The CDR3 nucleotides read TGTGCCAGTCAGGGGCCGCACTATGGCTACACCTTC. Translation gives CASQGPHYGYTF.

The chain has TRBV13 and TRBJ2-3, with 8 bases identical to TRBD2. J was trimmed by 0 bases and V by 5 bases; bases with no gene match: 4. Per the germline V gene, CDR1 is PRHDT and CDR2 is FYEKMQ (reference sequence). CDR3 length: 15 residues. The CDR3, as DNA: TGTGCCAGCAGCCGCGCTAGCGGGAGCACAGATACGCAGTATTTT. This gives the protein CASSRASGSTDTQYF.

V gene TRBV19 combines with J gene TRBJ1-1, with 7 bases aligning to TRBD1. Germline V gene sequence: CDR1 LNHDA, CDR2 SQIVND (reference sequence). The CDR3 has 15 amino acids. V gave up 5 bases and J gave up 0 bases; unmatched junction bases: 6. The CDR3 sequence: CASSELGQVNTEAFF. The CDR3 bases are TGTGCCAGTAGTGAGTTAGGACAGGTGAACACTGAAGCTTTCTTT. The full variable domain, completed using reference TRBV19 and TRBJ1-1, is DGGITQSPKYLFRKEGQNVTLSCEQNLNHDAMYWYRQDPGQGLRLIYYSQIVNDFQKGDIAEGYSVSREKKESFPLTVTSAQKNPTAFYLCASSELGQVNTEAFFGQGTRLTVV.

This clone appeared a single time. The chain links TRBV18 to TRBJ2-7; the match to TRBD1 covers 9 bases. This CDR3 comprises 15 residues. Per germline, CDR1 KGHSH and CDR2 LQKENI. Trimming took 5 bases from V and 6 from J; bases not matched to a gene: 11. CDR3 amino acids: CASSFGTGSMGEQYF. The CDR3 bases are TGTGCCAGCTCATTTGGGACAGGGTCTATGGGCGAGCAGTACTTC.

V gene TRBV29-1 combines with J gene TRBJ1-2; 7 bases agree with TRBD1. The J segment lost 5 bases and the V segment lost 1 base, leaving 7 bases of the junction unmatched. CDR3 size: 14 residues. Germline values: CDR1 SQVTM, CDR2 ANQGSEA. The CDR3 loop is CSVEGGQAPYGYTF. Here the CDR3 DNA reads TGCAGCGTTGAAGGTGGACAGGCCCCTTATGGCTACACCTTC.

The chain is built from TRBV7-9 and TRBJ1-1; D is unresolved. This CDR3 contains 11 residues. The V and J ends lost 1 base and 7 bases respectively, with 4 bases between them. CDR1 is SEHNR, CDR2 FQNEAQ, per germline (reference sequence). The CDR3 DNA reads as TGTGCCAGCAGCTTAGATCGTGAAGCTTTCTTT. Translation gives CASSLDREAFF.

The chain links TRBV10-3 to TRBJ2-7; D unresolved. Germline V gene lookup returns CDR1 ENHRY and CDR2 SYGVKD. Trimming stripped 2 bases from V and 4 bases from J, with 3 bases between. CDR3 length: 11 amino acids. The CDR3 region is CAISETYEQYF. In DNA form, the CDR3 reads TGTGCCATCAGTGAGACGTACGAGCAGTACTTC.

The rearrangement links TRBV6-4 to TRBJ2-1; D is possibly TRBD2 (5 bases). The CDR3 extends over 16 amino acids. V shed 3 bases and J shed 0 bases, with 12 bases lying between them. CDR1 is MRHNA, CDR2 SNTAGT, per germline. CDR3 in amino acids: CASSEGSGGSYNEQFF. Written as DNA, the CDR3 is TGTGCCAGCAGTGAAGGGAGCGGAGGCTCCTACAATGAGCAGTTCTTC.

The chain joins TRBV6-5 to TRBJ1-1, with D possibly being TRBD1 (6 bases). V shed 3 bases and J shed 5 bases, with 10 bases lying between them. CDR3 size: 13 residues. Germline V gives CDR1 MNHEY, CDR2 SVGAGI. The CDR3 sequence is CASSYFQGTEAFF. As DNA, the CDR3 is TGTGCCAGCAGTTATTTCCAGGGGACTGAAGCTTTCTTT.

The V gene is TRBV7-8, the J gene TRBJ2-4; TRBD1 agrees at 10 bases. Germline V gives CDR1 SGHVS, CDR2 FQNEAQ. The CDR3 loop spans 15 amino acids. The junction had 3 bases not matched to a gene; V was cut back by 0 bases and J by 7 bases. The CDR3 DNA follows: TGTGCCAGCAGCTTAGCGCGGACAGGGGGTAACATTCAGTACTTC. Translated, it gives CASSLARTGGNIQYF.

The chain carries TRBV7-2 and TRBJ2-1, with 7 bases lining up with TRBD2. The CDR3 length is 13 residues. CDR1 and CDR2 (germline): SGHTA, FQGNSA. The trim removed 6 bases at V and 15 bases at J, leaving 14 bases unmatched. The CDR3: CASSHPGRGPLFF. The CDR3 nucleotides read TGTGCCAGCAGTCATCCTGGGAGGGGTCCCTTGTTCTTC.

V and J are TRBV20-1 and TRBJ2-5, with unresolved D. The CDR3 is made up of 11 amino acids. Trimming left V 7 bases short and J 3 bases short, with 9 bases between. Germline-derived CDR1 and CDR2 are DFQATT and SNEGSKA (reference sequence). The CDR3 spells CSGYLEETQYF. The CDR3 region has the DNA TGCAGTGGTTACCTGGAAGAGACCCAGTACTTC.

The CDR3 bases are TGTGCCAGCAGTGTCAAGTCAGTCGGGGTCCAAGAGACCCAGTACTTC. Its protein product is CASSVKSVGVQETQYF. The rearrangement links TRBV6-1 to TRBJ2-5; D may be TRBD2 (5 bases). The CDR3 spans 16 residues. V was clipped by 4 bases and J by 1 base, with 16 bases between them. Germline V gene data show CDR1 as MNHNS and CDR2 as SASEGT.

In DNA form, the CDR3 reads TGTGCCTCCCTGGGGCGGGTGGGGAGCACTGAAGCTTTCTTT. As protein: CASLGRVGSTEAFF. The rearrangement joins TRBV11-2 to TRBJ1-1; D possibly corresponds to TRBD1 (5 bases). V shed 11 bases and J shed 4 bases, with 20 bases lying between them. There are 14 residues in the CDR3. Germline CDR1 SGHAT, CDR2 FQNNGV.

The rearrangement joins TRBV19 to TRBJ1-4; D is possibly TRBD1 (6 bases). Germline CDR1 is LNHDA and CDR2 is SQIVND (reference sequence). The CDR3 is made up of 15 amino acids. The germline V and J ends were trimmed by 6 bases and 10 bases, with 21 bases remaining between them. The CDR3 sequence is CASRPDRRLDGKLFF. CDR3 DNA sequence: TGTGCCAGTAGGCCAGACAGGCGGCTGGATGGAAAACTGTTTTTT.

The chain employs TRBV5-1 and TRBJ2-4; TRBD1 might be the D (5 bases). CDR1 is SGHRS and CDR2 is YFSETQ in the germline V gene. V was clipped by 2 bases and J by 5 bases, with 8 bases between them. This CDR3 has 13 residues. The CDR3 DNA is TGCGCCAGCAGCTTCATAGGGGAAAACATTCAGTACTTC. This encodes CASSFIGENIQYF.

The gene calls are TRBV5-6 and TRBJ2-7; the match to TRBD2 covers 7 bases. Losses at the gene ends were 0 bases for V and 7 bases for J; bases not matched to a gene: 10. CDR3 length equals 15 residues. The germline V gene has CDR1 SGHDT and CDR2 YYEEEE. The CDR3 is CASSLVGGTDWEQYF. The CDR3 nucleotides read TGTGCCAGCAGCTTGGTCGGGGGGACCGACTGGGAGCAGTACTTC.

The gene calls are TRBV28 and TRBJ2-7; 7 bases agree with TRBD1. The CDR3 sequence is 12 residues long. The germline CDR1 and CDR2 sequences are MDHEN and SYDVKM. The V segment lost 6 bases and the J segment 6 bases; nucleotides outside the gene matches: 5. In nucleotides, the CDR3 is TGTGCCAGCAGCCGGGACAGTCGCGAGCAGTACTTC. Translation: CASSRDSREQYF. The full variable domain, rest sourced from reference TRBV28 and TRBJ2-7, is DVKVTQSSRYLVKRTGEKVFLECVQDMDHENMFWYRQDPGLGLRLIYFSYDVKMKEKGDIPEGYSVSREKKERFSLILESASTNQTSMYLCASSRDSREQYFGPGTRLTVT.

This sequence joins TRBV5-4 and TRBJ1-1; D is ambiguous. CDR3 length: 14 residues. Germline CDR1 is SGHNT and CDR2 is YYREEE (reference sequence). V lost 2 bases to trimming and J lost 0 bases, with 8 bases between them. In DNA, the CDR3 is TGTGCCAGCAGCTTCGACATAATGAACACTGAAGCTTTCTTT. Translated: CASSFDIMNTEAFF.

This chain links TRBV5-6 with TRBJ2-7; D is unresolved. This CDR3 spans 16 amino acids. Trimming removed 4 bases from V and 1 base from J, with 18 bases in between. Germline V gene data show CDR1 as SGHDT and CDR2 as YYEEEE. The CDR3 DNA reads as TGTGCCAGCAGCGCCCCTCTAGGCGGTATGTCCTACGAGCAGTACTTC. Translated: CASSAPLGGMSYEQYF.

The chain links TRBV19 to TRBJ2-3; D could derive from TRBD1 or TRBD2 (5 bases each). Germline V gene sequence: CDR1 LNHDA, CDR2 SQIVND (reference sequence). There are 13 residues in the CDR3. V lost 9 bases and J 0 bases, leaving 10 bases between the germline ends. The CDR3, as DNA: TGTGCCAGCAGACGGGACAGCACAGATACGCAGTATTTT. Residues: CASRRDSTDTQYF.

In this sample, this clone turned up a few times. The chain carries TRBV5-1 and TRBJ2-7; D possibly corresponds to TRBD2 (6 bases). The V gene's germline CDR1 is SGHRS and CDR2 YFSETQ. Trimming took off 4 bases at V and 0 bases at J, with 11 bases between the two ends. The CDR3 sequence is 14 residues long. The CDR3 sequence is CASSARESSYEQYF. The CDR3 coding sequence is TGCGCCAGCAGCGCCCGGGAGTCCTCCTACGAGCAGTACTTC.

V usage is TRBV5-4 and J usage is TRBJ2-7; 9 nucleotides agree with TRBD2. Germline-derived CDR1 and CDR2 are SGHNT and YYREEE (reference sequence). CDR3 length: 14 amino acids. The V segment lost 0 bases and the J segment 5 bases; nucleotides outside the gene matches: 3. The CDR3 DNA is TGTGCCAGCAGCTTGGCGGCGGGAGGGCACGAGCAGTACTTC. It codes for CASSLAAGGHEQYF.

The chain has TRBV29-1 and TRBJ1-4; D is possibly TRBD1 (5 bases). V was pared by 4 bases and J by 2 bases, with 14 bases between. This CDR3 contains 15 residues. CDR1 and CDR2 from the germline V gene are SQVTM and ANQGSEA. In DNA form, the CDR3 reads TGCAGCGTTGCGGGGGGAGGCAGGACTAATGAAAAACTGTTTTTT. Encoded protein: CSVAGGGRTNEKLFF.

The chain has TRBV11-3 and TRBJ2-3, with 11 bases aligning to TRBD2. There are 14 residues in the CDR3. Germline CDR1 is SGHNT and CDR2 is YENEEA. Trimming cost V 3 bases and J 6 bases; bases outside gene matches: 2. The CDR3 region has the DNA TGTGCCAGCAGCTTTACTAGCGGGAGCGATACGCAGTATTTT. Translation gives CASSFTSGSDTQYF.